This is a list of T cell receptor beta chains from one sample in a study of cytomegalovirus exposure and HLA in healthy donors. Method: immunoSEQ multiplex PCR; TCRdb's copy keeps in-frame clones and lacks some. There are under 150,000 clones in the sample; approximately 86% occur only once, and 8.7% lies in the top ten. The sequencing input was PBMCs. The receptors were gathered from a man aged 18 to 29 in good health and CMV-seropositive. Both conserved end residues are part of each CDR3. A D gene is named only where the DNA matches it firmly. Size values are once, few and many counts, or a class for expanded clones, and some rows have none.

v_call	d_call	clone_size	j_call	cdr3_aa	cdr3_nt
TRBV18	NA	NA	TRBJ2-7	CASSSSRGAYEQYF	TGTGCCAGCTCATCAAGCCGGGGAGCCTACGAGCAGTACTTC
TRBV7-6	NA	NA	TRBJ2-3	CASSLDTRDTQYF	TGTGCCAGCAGCCTTGATACGCGCGATACGCAGTATTTT
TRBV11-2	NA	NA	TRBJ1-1	CASSHLQGATEAFF	TGTGCCAGCAGCCATCTACAGGGAGCGACTGAAGCTTTCTTT
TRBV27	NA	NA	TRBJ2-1	CASSLGGNEQFF	TGTGCCAGCAGTTTGGGAGGCAATGAGCAGTTCTTC
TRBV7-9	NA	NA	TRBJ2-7	CASSLGLEQYF	TGTGCCAGCAGCTTGGGGCTCGAGCAGTACTTC
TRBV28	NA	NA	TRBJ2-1	CASIPGGIGNEQFF	TGTGCCAGCATCCCAGGGGGGATCGGCAATGAGCAGTTCTTC
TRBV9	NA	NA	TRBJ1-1	CASSVVDGVNTEAFF	TGTGCCAGCAGCGTAGTTGACGGAGTAAACACTGAAGCTTTCTTT
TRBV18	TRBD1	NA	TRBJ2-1	CASSAGTGLVDEQFF	TGTGCCAGCTCAGCCGGGACAGGGTTGGTGGATGAGCAGTTCTTC
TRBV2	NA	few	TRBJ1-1	CASSVRGNTEAFF	TGTGCCAGCAGTGTCCGGGGGAACACTGAAGCTTTCTTT
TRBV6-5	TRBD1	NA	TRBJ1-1	CASRQGRLGTEAFF	TGTGCCAGTCGACAGGGTAGGCTGGGCACTGAAGCTTTCTTT
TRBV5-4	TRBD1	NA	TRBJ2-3	CASSSDRVGTDTQYF	TGTGCCAGCAGCTCGGACAGGGTTGGGACAGATACGCAGTATTTT
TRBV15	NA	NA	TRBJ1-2	CATSRGTVYGYTF	TGTGCCACCAGCAGAGGGACAGTCTATGGCTACACCTTC
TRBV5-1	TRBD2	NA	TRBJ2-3	CASSAGRGLAGRLATDTQYF	TGCGCCAGCAGCGCCGGGCGGGGACTAGCGGGAAGGTTGGCCACAGATACGCAGTATTTT
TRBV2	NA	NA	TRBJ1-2	CASSEGTRGTNNYGYTF	TGTGCCAGCAGTGAAGGGACCCGGGGGACTAATAACTATGGCTACACCTTC
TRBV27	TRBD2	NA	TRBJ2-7	CASRTGGESSYEQYF	TGTGCCAGCAGAACGGGAGGCGAAAGCTCCTACGAGCAGTACTTC